Listed below are T cell receptor beta chains from one sample, sequenced in a study of shared clonotypes between healthy human individuals. Repertoires were generated with immunoSEQ multiplex PCR, while TCRdb's copy carries only in-frame clones and drops some. The sample lists hundreds of thousands of clones, roughly 95% occurring once. The specimen sequenced was naive CD8+ T cells sorted from blood. Receptors were obtained from a woman aged 25 to 39 in good health. Both conserved end residues are part of each CDR3. D genes are given only for firm matches. Size is omitted from some rows. Given values are once, few, many or a class for expanded clones.

d_call | j_call | v_call | clone_size | cdr3_nt | cdr3_aa
TRBD1 | TRBJ2-2 | TRBV27 | once | TGTGCCAGCAGTTTGGACCCCGGGACAGCCAACACCGGGGAGCTGTTTTTT | CASSLDPGTANTGELFF
- | TRBJ2-7 | TRBV4-1 | - | TGCGCCAGCAGCCAAGACGGGGGTGCCTACGAGCAGTACTTC | CASSQDGGAYEQYF
TRBD2 | TRBJ2-7 | TRBV9 | - | TGTGCCAGCAGCCCCTGGTCTAGCGGCTCCTACGAGCAGTACTTC | CASSPWSSGSYEQYF
- | TRBJ2-5 | TRBV7-9 | - | TGTGCCAGCAGCCCCTCTGGGGGTGCGGAGACCCAGTACTTC | CASSPSGGAETQYF
TRBD1 | TRBJ2-7 | TRBV9 | - | TGTGCCAGCAGCCCGCGGTCTGGGACAGGGTCATACGAGCAGTACTTC | CASSPRSGTGSYEQYF
- | TRBJ1-4 | TRBV27 | - | TGTGCCAGCAGTTTATCGAGGGGTGCGGTTGCAACTAATGAAAAACTGTTTTTT | CASSLSRGAVATNEKLFF
TRBD1 | TRBJ1-2 | TRBV28 | - | TGTGCCAGCAGTTTCACAGGGGGCGCAGGCTATGGCTACACCTTC | CASSFTGGAGYGYTF
- | TRBJ2-2 | TRBV29-1 | - | TGCAGCGCCGCCGTGGTCGGAGGAGCCGGGGAGCTGTTTTTT | CSAAVVGGAGELFF
TRBD2 | TRBJ2-7 | TRBV5-5 | - | TGTGCCAGCAGCAAAGGGACTAGCGGAAACCCCTACGAGCAGTACTTC | CASSKGTSGNPYEQYF
- | TRBJ2-5 | TRBV27 | - | TGTGCCAGCAGTTTGATTAGACAAGAGACCCAGTACTTC | CASSLIRQETQYF
TRBD1 | TRBJ2-7 | TRBV5-1 | - | TGCGCCAGCAGCTTGGGACAGGGAAACGAGCAGTACTTC | CASSLGQGNEQYF
- | TRBJ2-1 | TRBV6-6 | - | TGTGCCAGCAGTCCCTCAGGGTGGGGGTACAATGAGCAGTTCTTC | CASSPSGWGYNEQFF
- | TRBJ2-7 | TRBV4-1 | - | TGCGCCAGCAGCCTGGGATTGGGCCACGAGCAGTACTTC | CASSLGLGHEQYF
TRBD1 | TRBJ1-2 | TRBV10-1 | - | TGCGCCAGCAGTGACACAAGGACAGGGGGCTACACCTTC | CASSDTRTGGYTF
TRBD1 | TRBJ1-5 | TRBV10-3 | - | TGTGCCATCGCACAGGGGTTAAATCAGCCCCAGCATTTT | CAIAQGLNQPQHF
- | TRBJ1-5 | TRBV27 | - | TGTGCCAGCAGCGTTTCACGGGGAAGCGGCAATCAGCCCCAGCATTTT | CASSVSRGSGNQPQHF
TRBD1 | TRBJ2-2 | TRBV28 | - | TGTGCCAGCACCGGACAGGGCGGAACCGGGGAGCTGTTTTTT | CASTGQGGTGELFF
TRBD2 | TRBJ2-7 | TRBV9 | - | TGTGCCAGCAGCGTAGGACAGGGACTAGCCTACGCGCAGTACTTC | CASSVGQGLAYAQYF
- | TRBJ2-2 | TRBV19 | - | TGTGCCAGTAGTCCGATCAAAGCGGGCACCGGGGAGCTGTTTTTT | CASSPIKAGTGELFF
TRBD1 | TRBJ2-1 | TRBV7-9 | - | TGTGCCAGCAGAGCACGACAGGGGGCAATAAGGGATGAGCAGTTCTTC | CASRARQGAIRDEQFF
- | TRBJ2-7 | TRBV28 | - | TGTGCCAGCAGTCAATCCTACGAGCAGTACTTC | CASSQSYEQYF
- | TRBJ1-1 | TRBV6-4 | once | TGTGCCAGCACCCGACAGAGGTGGATGAACACTGAAGCTTTCTTT | CASTRQRWMNTEAFF
TRBD1 | TRBJ2-7 | TRBV2 | - | TGTGCCAGCTGGGACAGCCCATACGAGCAGTACTTC | CASWDSPYEQYF
TRBD1 | TRBJ2-7 | TRBV6-1 | once | TGTGCCAGCAGTGAGAAACTTTTCCGGACAGGGGGTGACGAGCAGTACTTC | CASSEKLFRTGGDEQYF
- | TRBJ2-1 | TRBV29-1 | once | TGCAGCGTTGTGGTTACTAGCTTGAATGAGCAGTTCTTC | CSVVVTSLNEQFF
TRBD2 | TRBJ2-1 | TRBV27 | - | TGTGCCTGCAGACTAGCGGGACATAGCCCCTACAATGAGCAGTTCTTC | CACRLAGHSPYNEQFF
TRBD1 | TRBJ2-7 | TRBV28 | - | TGTGCCAGCAGTTTCGCCGGGACAGTATACGAGCAGTACTTC | CASSFAGTVYEQYF
TRBD1 | TRBJ2-7 | TRBV7-8 | - | TGTGCCAGCAGCCTCCGGGACAGGGAACACGAGCAGTACTTC | CASSLRDREHEQYF
- | TRBJ2-7 | TRBV27 | few | TGTGCCAGCAGTATCGGACTAACCTACGAGCAGTACTTC | CASSIGLTYEQYF
- | TRBJ1-4 | TRBV28 | - | TGTGCCAGCAGTTTATTTACCTGGGTTTCGGACAGATCGAATGAAAAACTGTTTTTT | CASSLFTWVSDRSNEKLFF
TRBD2 | TRBJ2-5 | TRBV2 | - | TGTGCCAGCAGCGACCTTAGCGGGAGCGGAGAGACCCAGTACTTC | CASSDLSGSGETQYF
- | TRBJ2-7 | TRBV27 | - | TGTGCCAGCAGTTTGTGGGGCGGGAAATACGAGCAGTACTTC | CASSLWGGKYEQYF
TRBD1 | TRBJ1-2 | TRBV30 | once | TGTGCCAGTGGACAGGAGGTGGGAATGAGCGGCTACACCTTC | CASGQEVGMSGYTF
- | TRBJ1-2 | TRBV19 | - | TGTGCCTGTATGGGATATAACTATGGCTACACCTTC | CACMGYNYGYTF
- | TRBJ2-7 | TRBV5-5 | - | TGTGCCAGCAGCTTAGGTGCCTCCTACGAGCAGTACTTC | CASSLGASYEQYF
TRBD1 | TRBJ1-4 | TRBV28 | - | TGTGCCAGCAAGGGACAGTGGAATGAAAAACTGTTTTTT | CASKGQWNEKLFF
- | TRBJ2-7 | TRBV5-6 | - | TGTGCCAGCAGCTTAGGGAGCTCCTACGAGCAGTACTTC | CASSLGSSYEQYF
- | TRBJ1-5 | TRBV27 | - | TGTGCCAGCAGTTCCGCAGGGCTGGGCAATCAGCCCCAGCATTTT | CASSSAGLGNQPQHF
- | TRBJ1-5 | TRBV6-1 | - | TGTGCCAGCAGTGAAGCTACTACAATGCTTACGAGCCCCCAGCATTTT | CASSEATTMLTSPQHF
- | TRBJ2-1 | TRBV27 | once | TGTGCCAGCAGCCCACTATTTATGGGTGGGTACAATGAGCAGTTCTTC | CASSPLFMGGYNEQFF
TRBD1 | TRBJ2-7 | TRBV30 | - | TGTGCCTGGTTGGGCCCCCCCGGGACAGGCCCCTACGAGCAGTACTTC | CAWLGPPGTGPYEQYF
- | TRBJ1-1 | TRBV29-1 | - | TGCAGCGTTGAAGGACAGCCGAACACTGAAGCTTTCTTT | CSVEGQPNTEAFF